The 8 T cell receptor beta chains given below trace back to one sample, sequenced in a study of Ad26.COV2.S vaccination and SARS-CoV-2 variants (dated by TCRdb to the early 2020s). The receptor library was made with the immunoSEQ multiplex PCR assay. In TCRdb, the immuneACCESS table is reduced to in-frame sequences with V and J assigned. These tables do not hold every clone; where another copy was compared, an unresolved V gene accounts for under half, and the others remain unexplained. The sample profile shows about 410,000 clones; about nine tenths of them were found once. The ten biggest clones cover under 2% of the sample. In the paper's terms, the treatment or condition label means: about 20 received Ad26.COV2.S at low or high dose, single or two shots; 5 received placebo; per-sample allocation not given. For vaccine and placebo recipients, the sequenced repertoires came from samples collected on day 63 after the first injection.

The sequencing here drew on peripheral blood, taken in a trial of Ad26.COV2.S vaccine versus placebo. The receptors stem from a person between 18 and 65 years old who received the Ad26.COV2.S COVID-19 vaccine or a placebo.

The chain uses TRBV6-2 or TRBV6-3 and TRBJ2-4, with 14 bases lining up with TRBD2. CDR1 MNHEY and CDR2 SVGEGT come from the germline V gene. V shed 0 bases and J 7 bases; nucleotides not matched to a gene: 11. The CDR3 covers 19 residues. In DNA, the CDR3 is TGTGCCAGCAGTTACTCGACTAGCGGGGGGGCGTGGAGTAGGAACATTCAGTACTTC. This encodes CASSYSTSGGAWSRNIQYF.

The rearrangement links TRBV4-3 to TRBJ1-4, with 7 bases matching TRBD1. Germline-derived CDR1 and CDR2 are LGHNA and YSLEER. After removal of 0 bases from V and 8 bases from J, the junction contained 15 bases not matched to a gene. CDR3 length: 18 residues. CDR3 sequence reads: CASSQDPPTGNGHEKLFF. CDR3 in DNA: TGCGCCAGCAGCCAAGATCCCCCGACAGGGAACGGTCACGAAAAACTGTTTTTT.

The rearrangement uses TRBV5-5 and TRBJ1-4, with 10 positions matching TRBD1. This CDR3 is 16 amino acids long. From germline, CDR1 is SGHKS and CDR2 YYEKEE (reference sequence). After removal of 6 bases from V and 2 bases from J, the junction contained 7 bases not matched to a gene. CDR3 region: CASTPGQGGTNEKLFF. The CDR3, as DNA: TGTGCCAGCACCCCAGGACAGGGGGGGACTAATGAAAAACTGTTTTTT.

This clone showed up just a few times. V is TRBV7-6 and J is TRBJ2-7, with D unresolved. The germline V gene has CDR1 SGHVS and CDR2 FNYEAQ. CDR3 length: 13 residues. V lost 2 bases and J lost 7, with 12 bases in between. Here the CDR3 reads CASSLSVQGEQYF. For the CDR3, the DNA is TGTGCCAGCAGCTTAAGCGTACAAGGGGAGCAGTACTTC.

V gene TRBV28 combines with J gene TRBJ1-2, with 7 bases aligning to TRBD1. CDR1 is MDHEN and CDR2 is SYDVKM in the germline V gene. CDR3 length: 14 residues. Trimming cost V 5 bases and J 3 bases; bases outside gene matches: 6. The CDR3: CASSIPQGYYGYTF. As DNA, the CDR3 is TGTGCCAGCAGTATCCCACAGGGGTACTATGGCTACACCTTC.

The chain joins TRBV19 to TRBJ2-5, with TRBD1 matching over 7 bases. Germline loops: CDR1 LNHDA, CDR2 SQIVND (reference sequence). The CDR3 spans 15 residues. The V gene end was trimmed by 7 bases and the J gene end by 1 base; junction bases not matched to a gene: 9. For the CDR3, the DNA is TGTGCCAGTACCGATCACCCAGGGGGCCAAGAGACCCAGTACTTC. This encodes CASTDHPGGQETQYF. Looking up the rest from reference TRBV19 and TRBJ2-5 gives the full variable domain: DGGITQSPKYLFRKEGQNVTLSCEQNLNHDAMYWYRQDPGQGLRLIYYSQIVNDFQKGDIAEGYSVSREKKESFPLTVTSAQKNPTAFYLCASTDHPGGQETQYFGPGTRLLVL.

The J gene is TRBJ1-1, the V gene TRBV6-2 or TRBV6-3; 8 bases fit TRBD1. V was clipped by 1 base and J by 0 bases; unmatched bases: 7. Germline loops: CDR1 MNHEY, CDR2 SVGEGT. This CDR3 has 17 amino acids. The CDR3 reads CASSYLPGGLMNTEAFF. CDR3 coding DNA: TGTGCCAGCAGTTACTTGCCAGGGGGCCTCATGAACACTGAAGCTTTCTTT.

A few counts support this clone. The chain is built from TRBV7-9 and TRBJ1-3, with no clear D. Deletions cut 0 bases from V and 4 bases from J, with 7 bases between. The length of the CDR3 is 14 residues. Germline V gives CDR1 SEHNR, CDR2 FQNEAQ (reference sequence). The CDR3 DNA reads TGTGCCAGCAGCTTAGCGTCAGGAGGAAACACCATATATTTT. Translated: CASSLASGGNTIYF.